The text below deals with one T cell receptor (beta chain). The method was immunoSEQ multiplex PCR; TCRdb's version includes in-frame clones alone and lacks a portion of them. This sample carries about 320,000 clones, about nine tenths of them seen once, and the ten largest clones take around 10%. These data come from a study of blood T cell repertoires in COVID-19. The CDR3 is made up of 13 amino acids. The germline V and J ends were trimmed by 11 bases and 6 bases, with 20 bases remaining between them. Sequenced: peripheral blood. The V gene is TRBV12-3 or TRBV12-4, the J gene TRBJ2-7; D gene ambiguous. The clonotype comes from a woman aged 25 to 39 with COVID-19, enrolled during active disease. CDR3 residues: CASSPPRPPEQYF. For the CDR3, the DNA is TGTGCCTCCTCACCTCCGAGGCCTCCCGAGCAGTACTTC.